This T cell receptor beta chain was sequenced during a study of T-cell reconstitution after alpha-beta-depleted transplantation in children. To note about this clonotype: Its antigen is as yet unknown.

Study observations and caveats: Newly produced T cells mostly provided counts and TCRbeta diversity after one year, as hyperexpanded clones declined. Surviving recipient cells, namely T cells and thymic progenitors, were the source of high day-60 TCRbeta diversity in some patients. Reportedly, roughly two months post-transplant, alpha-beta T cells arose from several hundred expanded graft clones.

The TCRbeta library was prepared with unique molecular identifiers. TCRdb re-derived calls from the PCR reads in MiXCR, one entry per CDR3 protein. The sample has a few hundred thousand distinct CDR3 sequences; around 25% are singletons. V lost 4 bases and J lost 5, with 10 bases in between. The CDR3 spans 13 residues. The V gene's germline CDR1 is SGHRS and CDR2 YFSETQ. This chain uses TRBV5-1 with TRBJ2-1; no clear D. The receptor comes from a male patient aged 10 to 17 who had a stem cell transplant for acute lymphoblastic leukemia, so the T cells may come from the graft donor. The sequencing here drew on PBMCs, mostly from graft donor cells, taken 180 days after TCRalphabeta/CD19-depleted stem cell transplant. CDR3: CASSVQNDNEQFF. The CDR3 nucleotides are TGCGCCAGCAGCGTCCAGAATGACAATGAGCAGTTCTTC.